This TCR beta chain was observed in a study of blood T cell repertoires in COVID-19. At the level of the study: The origin of the acute and convalescent COVID-19 samples was the United States, Italy and Spain.

As originally analysed: Estimates of nucleated cell counts were drawn from the amplification of reference gene primers. The protocol was immunoSEQ multiplex PCR, while the TCRdb copy is restricted to in-frame clones and leaves out a portion. D and trimming come from the DNA, and the V and J calls and clone size come from that table. The table includes some 170,000 clones, 70% to 85% detected once. Cohort 3 donors were reported recovered after two negative PCRs, clearance, or symptom resolution. CDR1 is KGHSH and CDR2 is LQKENI in the germline V gene. Trimming at V came to 6 bases and at J to 5 bases, leaving 15 bases not matched to a gene. The CDR3 consists of 16 residues.

The source of this sequence is a man aged 45-65 years who had recovered from COVID-19. Sequenced: PBMCs or T cells enriched from blood (not recorded which). V gene TRBV18 combines with J gene TRBJ1-1, with 7 nucleotides matching TRBD1. Written as DNA, the CDR3 is TGTGCCAGCTCCCAGGGTCCCAGTAGGACAGGTACTGAAGCTTTCTTT. This codes for CASSQGPSRTGTEAFF.